The present entry profiles one TCR beta chain with its context. From germline, CDR1 is SGHTA and CDR2 FQGNSA. CDR3 size: 13 residues. Trimming shortened V by 5 bases and J by 9 bases, and 14 bases separated the two germline ends. Using immunoSEQ multiplex PCR, the repertoire was profiled, and TCRdb retains in-frame clones only, with some absent. The sample includes over 15,000 clones, over 65% of them seen just once. The data were obtained in a study of somatic mutations in cytotoxic T cells in rheumatoid arthritis. Sequenced input: CD8+ T cells sorted from blood. The J gene is TRBJ2-1, the V gene TRBV7-2; no definite D call. The clonotype originates from an adult with rheumatoid arthritis. The CDR3 sequence is CASSARLAFEQFF. CDR3 DNA sequence: TGTGCCAGCAGCGCGAGGTTAGCATTTGAGCAGTTCTTC.